Shown below are 13 T cell receptor beta chains from a single sample sequenced in a study of Ad26.COV2.S vaccination and SARS-CoV-2 variants. The method was immunoSEQ multiplex PCR; TCRdb's version includes in-frame clones alone and lacks a portion of them. The repertoire includes hundreds of thousands of clones, around 90% of them detected once, and about 3% sits in the top ten. Treatment: 15 to 20 received Ad26.COV2.S at low or high dose, single or two shots; 5 received placebo; per-sample allocation not given. The investigators took samples on day 63 after the first vaccine or placebo injection. Sequencing used peripheral blood, obtained in a trial of Ad26.COV2.S vaccine versus placebo. The receptor source for this set is a person aged 18-65 years who received the Ad26.COV2.S COVID-19 vaccine or a placebo.

The CDR3 here is CANGGRGAGNTIYF. The CDR3 region has the DNA TGTGCTAACGGAGGACGGGGGGCTGGAAACACCATATATTTT. The chain recombines TRBV30 with TRBJ1-3, with D possibly being TRBD1 (5 bases). CDR1 is GTSNPN, CDR2 SVGIG, per germline (reference sequence). There are 14 residues in the CDR3.

The chain has TRBV13 and TRBJ2-7, with a tentative D call TRBD1 (6 bases). This CDR3 comprises 14 residues. Trimming stripped 5 bases from V and 6 bases from J, with 17 bases between. CDR1 is PRHDT and CDR2 is FYEKMQ in the germline V gene (reference sequence). CDR3 loop: CASSLSRDKGEQYF. The DNA of the CDR3 is TGTGCCAGCAGCCTATCCCGGGACAAGGGCGAGCAGTACTTC. The whole variable domain, remainder taken from reference TRBV13 and TRBJ2-7, is AAGVIQSPRHLIKEKRETATLKCYPIPRHDTVYWYQQGPGQDPQFLISFYEKMQSDKGSIPDRFSAQQFSDYHSELNMSSLELGDSALYFCASSLSRDKGEQYFGPGTRLTVT.

This chain uses TRBV27 with TRBJ2-7, with a weak D call TRBD1 (5 bases). Trimming cost V 6 bases and J 3 bases, with 9 bases left between them. The CDR3 covers 12 residues. Germline-derived CDR1 and CDR2 are MNHEY and SMNVEV (reference sequence). The CDR3 coding sequence is TGTGCCAGCAGCCCCCAGGGCTACGAGCAGTACTTC. Protein product: CASSPQGYEQYF.

The chain recombines TRBV6-5 with TRBJ1-1; D is unresolved. The CDR3 is 15 amino acids. V was shortened by 2 bases and J by 1 base, with 11 bases between the two germline ends. The V gene's germline CDR1 is MNHEY and CDR2 SVGAGI. CDR3 bases: TGTGCCAGCAGTTACGTGGAGGGCCCGAACACTGAAGCTTTCTTT. Its translation: CASSYVEGPNTEAFF.

The chain is built from TRBV18 and TRBJ1-1; D may be TRBD1 (6 bases). The ends were cut back, 3 bases at V and 5 bases at J, with 16 bases in the middle. This CDR3 spans 15 amino acids. The germline CDR1 and CDR2 sequences are KGHSH and LQKENI. CDR3 nucleotides: TGTGCCAGCTCACCTATCCAGGGGCGAAAGACTGAAGCTTTCTTT. It specifies CASSPIQGRKTEAFF.

The chain carries TRBV6-5 and TRBJ2-7; 10 nucleotides align to TRBD2. Germline V gene sequence: CDR1 MNHEY, CDR2 SVGAGI. This CDR3 has 14 residues. V shed 5 bases, J shed 2 bases, and the junction held 3 bases outside the gene matches. CDR3: CASSTSGEPYEQYF. The DNA of the CDR3 is TGTGCCAGCAGTACTAGCGGGGAACCCTACGAGCAGTACTTC.

The chain recombines TRBV30 with TRBJ2-1; D remains ambiguous. This CDR3 spans 13 amino acids. CDR1 is GTSNPN, CDR2 SVGIG, per germline (reference sequence). Trimming pared 0 bases from V and 6 bases from J, leaving 9 bases between. In DNA form, the CDR3 reads TGTGCCTGGAGTGTGACCCAGGCCAATGAGCAGTTCTTC. Its protein is CAWSVTQANEQFF.

The chain combines TRBV6-5 with TRBJ1-5; D call uncertain. The CDR3 spans 15 residues. Germline loops: CDR1 MNHEY, CDR2 SVGAGI. The ends were cut back, 2 bases at V and 0 bases at J, with 8 bases in the middle. CDR3: CASSYGLYSNQPQHF. CDR3 coding DNA: TGTGCCAGCAGTTACGGTCTCTATAGCAATCAGCCCCAGCATTTT.

This chain links TRBV30 with TRBJ2-7; D gene uncertain. This CDR3 comprises 11 residues. The germline V gene encodes CDR1 GTSNPN and CDR2 SVGIG (reference sequence). Trimming took 1 base from V and 5 from J, leaving 6 bases between them. The CDR3 bases are TGTGCCTGGAGTGATTACGACGAGCAGTACTTC. It encodes CAWSDYDEQYF.

The chain employs TRBV5-1 and TRBJ1-2, with 10 bases lining up with TRBD1. This CDR3 comprises 14 residues. After removal of 7 bases from V and 6 bases from J, the junction contained 9 bases not matched to a gene. The germline CDR1 and CDR2 sequences are SGHRS and YFSETQ. CDR3 sequence (DNA): TGCGCCAGCGGGAACCGGGACAGGGGAGATGGCTACACCTTC. Protein sequence: CASGNRDRGDGYTF.

The rearrangement joins TRBV9 to TRBJ2-3; 10 bases are shared with TRBD2. This CDR3 spans 17 amino acids. J was trimmed by 4 bases and V by 0 bases; bases with no gene match: 8. CDR1 is SGDLS, CDR2 YYNGEE, per germline. The DNA of the CDR3 is TGTGCCAGCAGCGTAGGAACAGCGGGGGGGGCCGCAGATACGCAGTATTTT. Amino acids: CASSVGTAGGAADTQYF.

Concerning this clone itself: Other DNA sequences in the sample encode the same CDR3. V gene TRBV2 combines with J gene TRBJ1-1; TRBD1 matches at 7 bases. The germline gives CDR1 SNHLY, CDR2 FYNNEI. The CDR3 covers 14 residues. The trim removed 6 bases at V and 0 bases at J, leaving 4 bases unmatched. The CDR3 protein is CASRETGMNTEAFF. CDR3 in DNA: TGTGCCAGCAGGGAGACAGGGATGAACACTGAAGCTTTCTTT.

The rearrangement links TRBV2 to TRBJ2-2; D is undetermined. The V and J ends lost 2 bases and 0 bases respectively, with 4 bases between them. The CDR3 contains 14 residues. Per germline, CDR1 SNHLY and CDR2 FYNNEI. In DNA form, the CDR3 reads TGTGCCAGCAGTGAAACTCCGAACACCGGGGAGCTGTTTTTT. Its protein product is CASSETPNTGELFF.